The rows below give T cell receptor beta chains drawn from one sample of a study of blood T cell repertoires in COVID-19. Clones were sequenced by immunoSEQ multiplex PCR, and TCRdb holds only the in-frame ones, with some missing. Counted here are fewer than 400,000 clones, roughly 89% occurring once; the ten biggest clones make up approximately 2%. The sample was peripheral blood. All receptors come from a woman in her thirties with COVID-19, enrolled during active disease. Both conserved end residues are part of each CDR3. Size is stated for part of the rows, as once, few or many counts, or as a class when the clone is expanded.

>.|TRBV7-3|TRBJ2-7
CASSLTGGYEQYF
>few|TRBV5-1|TRBJ2-1
CASSLLSGGEYNEQFF
>.|TRBV2|TRBJ1-5
CASSPEVSGYQPQHF
>many|TRBV6-4|TRBJ2-1
CASSAGTSNEQFF
>.|TRBV4-3|TRBJ1-2
CASSQDIAGGSYGYTF
>.|TRBV14|TRBJ1-2
CASSHRPGQGVYGYTF
>.|TRBV11-2|TRBJ2-2
CASSLSGATGELFF
>.|TRBV5-5|TRBJ2-2
CASSLGGTANTGELFF
>.|TRBV5-1|TRBJ2-7
CASSFSGGPYEQYF
>once|TRBV6-2/TRBV6-3|TRBJ2-1
CASSYSTEAYNEQFF
>.|TRBV6-5|TRBJ1-2
CASRRDRVYGYTF
>.|TRBV6-5|TRBJ1-4
CASTLEATNEKLFF
>.|TRBV6-5|TRBJ2-7
CASSMGQGTYEQYF
>.|TRBV9|TRBJ2-3
CASSVDEFTDTQYF
>.|TRBV5-1|TRBJ2-3
CASSLSDSTDTQYF
>.|TRBV2|TRBJ1-6
CASSSASYNSPLHF
>.|TRBV10-3|TRBJ1-1
CAISERRGVVNTEAFF
>.|TRBV6-5|TRBJ1-4
CASSYSDRVNEKLFF
>.|TRBV15|TRBJ1-1
CATSSFRDTTMNTEAFF
>.|TRBV9|TRBJ1-2
CASSVEGSSNYGYTF
>.|TRBV18|TRBJ1-1
CASSQALGDTEAFF
>.|TRBV10-2|TRBJ1-5
CASGLPGDSNQPQHF
>.|TRBV6-1|TRBJ1-4
CASSVNSHRATNEKLFF
>.|TRBV4-2|TRBJ1-1
CASSQGLIGYTEAFF
>.|TRBV7-9|TRBJ2-1
CASSPPGQIWNEQFF
>.|TRBV7-8|TRBJ2-5
CASSLAGLATQVPQYF
>.|TRBV7-9|TRBJ2-7
CASSLARDKRGEQYF
>once|TRBV7-9|TRBJ1-4
CASRATGVEKLFF
>.|TRBV19|TRBJ1-6
CASSLWDNYNSPLHF
>.|TRBV4-1|TRBJ1-4
CASSLSGTADNEKLFF
>.|TRBV12-3/TRBV12-4|TRBJ2-1
CASTPSGNEQFF
>.|TRBV13|TRBJ2-3
CASSSQQGEDTQYF
>.|TRBV9|TRBJ1-1
CASSVDRQGFPSTEAFF
>once|TRBV29-1|TRBJ1-5
CSVAWGRRQPQHF
>.|TRBV19|TRBJ2-7
CASSMGQGYYEQYF
>few|TRBV19|TRBJ1-5
CASRGANQPQHF
>.|TRBV24-1|TRBJ1-1
CATSGDRGTEAFF
>few|TRBV6-5|TRBJ1-2
CASSYEGAGGYTF
>.|TRBV12-3/TRBV12-4|TRBJ2-3
CASSLASTDTQYF
>.|TRBV19|TRBJ1-1
CASSSPSGLLDTEAFF
>.|TRBV19|TRBJ1-6
CASPPGKGNSPLHF
>.|TRBV4-3|TRBJ2-1
CASSQGGKDEQFF
>few|TRBV30|TRBJ2-1
CACTDRGEAYNEQFF
>.|TRBV4-2|TRBJ2-2
CASSQGLAGLTGELFF
>.|TRBV15|TRBJ1-5
CATSSHRDSGNQPQHF
>.|TRBV7-9|TRBJ2-7
CASRNKDRNEQYF
>once|TRBV15|TRBJ1-1
CATSARTGMNTEAFF
>.|TRBV7-9|TRBJ1-1
CASSLALRNTEAFF
>.|TRBV7-8|TRBJ1-3
CASSFRGQNQNTIYF
>.|TRBV30|TRBJ1-5
CAWSAGEGGNQPQHF
>.|TRBV19|TRBJ2-1
CASSTAGGPPGEQFF
>.|TRBV20-1|TRBJ1-1
CSAGTVTEAFF
>.|TRBV9|TRBJ1-2
CASSVVGGIYGYTF
>.|TRBV5-6|TRBJ2-7
CASSLGDSTTYEQYF